The 10 T cell receptor beta chains in this list originate from one sample, sequenced in a study of technical replicates of blood from several donors. The method was immunoSEQ multiplex PCR; TCRdb's version includes in-frame clones alone and lacks a portion of them. Altogether tens of thousands of clones are present, under 99% being singletons, with the ten largest covering 0.2% to 0.25%. Sequencing input: T cells isolated from PBMCs. The receptors originated from a human donor in good health.

V and J are TRBV10-3 and TRBJ1-5; TRBD1 is a possible D gene (5 bases). The CDR3 has 15 residues. The V gene's germline CDR1 is ENHRY and CDR2 SYGVKD. V was clipped by 0 bases and J by 7 bases, with 13 bases between them. This chain's CDR3 is CAISESEGVVQPQHF. DNA for the CDR3: TGTGCCATCAGTGAGTCGGAAGGGGTAGTACAGCCCCAGCATTTT.

V gene TRBV13 combines with J gene TRBJ2-3; the D gene is possibly TRBD1 (5 bases). From germline, CDR1 is PRHDT and CDR2 FYEKMQ (reference sequence). CDR3 length: 15 amino acids. Trimming took off 5 bases at V and 2 bases at J, with 14 bases between the two ends. The chain's CDR3 is CASSRLREYTDTQYF. The DNA of the CDR3 is TGTGCCAGCAGCCGTCTCAGGGAATACACAGATACGCAGTATTTT.

This clone was recorded once. The chain uses TRBV5-1 and TRBJ2-5; D call uncertain. This CDR3 spans 14 amino acids. Germline CDR1 is SGHRS and CDR2 is YFSETQ. Trimming removed 1 base at V and 1 base at J, with 8 bases between. The CDR3 spells CASSLSTSQETQYF. In nucleotides, the CDR3 is TGCGCCAGCAGCTTGAGTACCAGCCAAGAGACCCAGTACTTC.

The V gene is TRBV6-1, the J gene TRBJ1-5, with D hard to call. The V and J ends lost 6 bases and 3 bases respectively, with 6 bases between them. Germline V gene lookup returns CDR1 MNHNS and CDR2 SASEGT. The CDR3 extends over 12 amino acids. Here the CDR3 reads CASSQNNQPQHF. CDR3 coding DNA: TGTGCCAGCAGCCAGAACAATCAGCCCCAGCATTTT.

The genes are TRBV5-4 and TRBJ2-7, with D hard to call. V shed 3 bases and J shed 3 bases, with 19 bases lying between them. Germline V gene sequence: CDR1 SGHNT, CDR2 YYREEE (reference sequence). The length of the CDR3 is 16 residues. The CDR3 nucleotides read TGTGCCAGCAGCTCGTTCGGCGCTGGAGACTTCTACGAGCAGTACTTC. Amino acids: CASSSFGAGDFYEQYF. Supplemented by reference TRBV5-4 and TRBJ2-7, the full variable domain reads ETGVTQSPTHLIKTRGQQVTLRCSSQSGHNTVSWYQQALGQGPQFIFQYYREEENGRGNFPPRFSGLQFPNYSSELNVNALELDDSALYLCASSSFGAGDFYEQYFGPGTRLTVT.

CDR3 sequence: CASSPSTSGSNEQYF. The DNA for the CDR3 is TGTGCCAGCTCACCATCGACTAGCGGGAGTAACGAGCAGTACTTC. The V and J genes are TRBV18 and TRBJ2-7, with 12 bases identical to TRBD2. The CDR3 extends over 15 amino acids. Trimming took 2 bases from V and 5 from J; bases not matched to a gene: 4. CDR1 KGHSH and CDR2 LQKENI come from the germline V gene.

The chain recombines TRBV27 with TRBJ2-1, with TRBD2 matching over 12 bases. Germline V gene sequence: CDR1 MNHEY, CDR2 SMNVEV (reference sequence). CDR3 length: 15 amino acids. V gave up 4 bases and J gave up 4 bases; unmatched junction bases: 2. CDR3 region: CASSSGLAGYNEQFF. The CDR3 region has the DNA TGTGCCAGCAGTTCTGGACTAGCGGGATACAATGAGCAGTTCTTC.

V is TRBV7-8 and J is TRBJ2-3; D not certain. There are 15 residues in the CDR3. The V end lost 4 bases, the J end lost 1 base, and 12 bases lay between the germline ends. Germline CDR1 SGHVS, CDR2 FQNEAQ. CDR3 bases: TGTGCCAGCAGCTCCTATATTGCGGGCACAGATACGCAGTATTTT. The encoded protein is CASSSYIAGTDTQYF.

This chain connects TRBV2 to TRBJ2-1; 9 bases line up with TRBD1. The CDR3 is made up of 15 amino acids. Germline CDR1 reads SNHLY; CDR2 reads FYNNEI. The junction had 4 bases not matched to a gene; V was cut back by 6 bases and J by 1 base. The CDR3, as DNA: TGTGCCAGCAGAGGGACAGGGAGATCCTACAATGAGCAGTTCTTC. Translation: CASRGTGRSYNEQFF.

The chain carries TRBV7-9 and TRBJ1-1; D remains ambiguous. The CDR3 has 12 residues. V shed 2 bases and J shed 7 bases, with 8 bases lying between them. Germline V gene lookup returns CDR1 SEHNR and CDR2 FQNEAQ (reference sequence). Written as DNA, the CDR3 is TGTGCCAGCAGCTTAAACGAGGTTGAAGCTTTCTTT. Amino acids: CASSLNEVEAFF.